This T cell receptor (beta chain) stems from a study of T cells in Graves' hyperthyroidism and ophthalmopathy. The germline V and J ends were trimmed by 0 bases and 6 bases, with 8 bases remaining between them. The CDR3 length is 13 residues. Germline V gives CDR1 SGHAT, CDR2 FQNNGV. TCR beta CDR3 regions were amplified from RNA. The HTBI primer set served for first-round RT-PCR of the TCR CDR3. TCRdb reanalysed the multiplex PCR reads using MiXCR and keeps one entry per CDR3 protein. Seen here are hundreds of thousands of distinct CDR3 sequences, around 20% observed once, and the top ten hold approximately 16%. This clonotype was seen repeatedly, ten times or more.

V usage is TRBV11-2 and J usage is TRBJ1-2; D is unclear. Material: blood. This clonotype originated in a woman aged 45-59 years with Graves' hyperthyroidism that later progressed to Graves' ophthalmopathy. As DNA, the CDR3 is TGTGCCAGCAGCTTAGATAGGGTCGATGGCTACACCTTC. This sequence encodes CASSLDRVDGYTF.